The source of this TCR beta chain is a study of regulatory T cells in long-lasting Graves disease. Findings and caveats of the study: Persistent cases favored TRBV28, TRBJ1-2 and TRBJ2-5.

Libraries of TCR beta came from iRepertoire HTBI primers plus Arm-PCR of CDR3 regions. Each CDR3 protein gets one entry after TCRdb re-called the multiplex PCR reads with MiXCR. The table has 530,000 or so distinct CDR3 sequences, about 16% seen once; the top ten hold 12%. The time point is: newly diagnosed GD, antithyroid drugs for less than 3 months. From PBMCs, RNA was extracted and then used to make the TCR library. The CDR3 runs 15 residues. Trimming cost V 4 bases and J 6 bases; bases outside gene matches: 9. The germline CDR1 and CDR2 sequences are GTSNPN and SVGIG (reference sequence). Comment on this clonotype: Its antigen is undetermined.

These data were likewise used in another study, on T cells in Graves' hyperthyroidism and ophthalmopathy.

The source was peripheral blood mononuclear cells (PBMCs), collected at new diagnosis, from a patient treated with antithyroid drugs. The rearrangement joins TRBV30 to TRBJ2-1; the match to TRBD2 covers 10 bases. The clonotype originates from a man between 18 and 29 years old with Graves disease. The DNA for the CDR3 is TGTGCCTGGAATCTCGGGACTAGCGCCCTCAATGAGCAGTTCTTC. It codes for CAWNLGTSALNEQFF.